A single sample is the source of the 3 T cell receptor beta chains below, sequenced in a study of cytomegalovirus exposure and HLA in healthy donors. The PCR used 60 Vbeta and 13 Jbeta primers. Assay used: immunoSEQ multiplex PCR; TCRdb lists only in-frame clones, some missing. Of 100,000 to 150,000 clones detected, about 63% appear once; the ten largest clones hold 1.6%. What was sequenced was PBMCs. These receptors were obtained from a man aged 25 to 40 in good health and CMV-seropositive.

This chain connects TRBV10-2 to TRBJ2-7; D is possibly TRBD1 or TRBD2 (5 bases each). The CDR3 is 14 residues long. Germline V gene sequence: CDR1 WSHSY, CDR2 SAAADI. Trimming took 6 bases from V and 3 from J, leaving 15 bases between them. The CDR3 DNA reads TGCGCCAGCAGGGAGGAAGCAGGGCACTACGAGCAGTACTTC. Protein sequence: CASREEAGHYEQYF.

This clone was seen more than once but under ten times. This chain links TRBV27 with TRBJ2-5; 7 positions match TRBD2. CDR1 MNHEY and CDR2 SMNVEV come from the germline V gene (reference sequence). Trimming at V came to 6 bases and at J to 1 base, leaving 11 bases not matched to a gene. The CDR3 consists of 16 residues. The CDR3 reads CASSKFLAVSQETQYF. CDR3 bases: TGTGCCAGCAGCAAATTTCTAGCGGTATCCCAAGAGACCCAGTACTTC.

This sequence joins TRBV5-1 and TRBJ2-7; tentative D call: TRBD1 (5 bases). The germline V gene encodes CDR1 SGHRS and CDR2 YFSETQ. V lost 6 bases and J lost 0, with 16 bases in between. The CDR3 is 15 residues long. In DNA form, the CDR3 reads TGCGCCAGCAAACGCATCCCTGACAGCTCCTACGAGCAGTACTTC. Translated: CASKRIPDSSYEQYF.